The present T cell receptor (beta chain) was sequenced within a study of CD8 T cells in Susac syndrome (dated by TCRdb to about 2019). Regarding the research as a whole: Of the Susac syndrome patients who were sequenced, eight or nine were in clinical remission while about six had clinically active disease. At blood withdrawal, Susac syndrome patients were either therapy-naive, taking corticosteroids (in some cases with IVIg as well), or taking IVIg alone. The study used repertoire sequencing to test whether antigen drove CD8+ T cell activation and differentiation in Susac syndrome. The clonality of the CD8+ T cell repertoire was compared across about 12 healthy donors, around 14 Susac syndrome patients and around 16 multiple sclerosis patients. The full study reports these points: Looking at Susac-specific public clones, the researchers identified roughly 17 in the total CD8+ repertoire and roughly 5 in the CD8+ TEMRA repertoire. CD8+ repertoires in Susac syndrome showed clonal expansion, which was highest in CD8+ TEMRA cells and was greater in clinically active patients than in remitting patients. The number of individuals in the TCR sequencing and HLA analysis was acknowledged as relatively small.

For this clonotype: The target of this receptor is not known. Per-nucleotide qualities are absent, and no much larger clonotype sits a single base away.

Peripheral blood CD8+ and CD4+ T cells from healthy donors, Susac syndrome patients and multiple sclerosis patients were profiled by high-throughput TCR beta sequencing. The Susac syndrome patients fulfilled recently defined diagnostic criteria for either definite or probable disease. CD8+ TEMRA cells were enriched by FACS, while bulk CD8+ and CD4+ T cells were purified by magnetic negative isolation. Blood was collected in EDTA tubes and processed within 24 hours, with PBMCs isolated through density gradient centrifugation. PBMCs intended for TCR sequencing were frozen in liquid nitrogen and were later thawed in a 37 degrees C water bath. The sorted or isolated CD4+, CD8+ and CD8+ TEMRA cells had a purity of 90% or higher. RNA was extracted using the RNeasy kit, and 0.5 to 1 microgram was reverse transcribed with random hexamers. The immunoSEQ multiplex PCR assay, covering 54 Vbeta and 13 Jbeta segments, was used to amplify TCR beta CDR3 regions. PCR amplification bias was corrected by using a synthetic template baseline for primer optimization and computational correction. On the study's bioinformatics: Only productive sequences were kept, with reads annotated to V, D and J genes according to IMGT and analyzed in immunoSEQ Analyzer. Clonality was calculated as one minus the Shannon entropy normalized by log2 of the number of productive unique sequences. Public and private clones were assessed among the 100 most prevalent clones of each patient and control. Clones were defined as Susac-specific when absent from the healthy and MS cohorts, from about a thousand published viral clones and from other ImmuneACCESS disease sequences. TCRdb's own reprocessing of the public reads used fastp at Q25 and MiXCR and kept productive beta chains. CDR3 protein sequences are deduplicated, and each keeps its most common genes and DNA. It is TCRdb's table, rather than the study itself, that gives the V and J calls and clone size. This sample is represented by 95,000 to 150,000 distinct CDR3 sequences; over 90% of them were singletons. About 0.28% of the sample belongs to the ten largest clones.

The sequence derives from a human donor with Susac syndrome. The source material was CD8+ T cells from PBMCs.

CDR3 reads: CSARHSGTYEQYF. The nucleotide sequence is given as TGCAGTGCTCGACACAGCGGGACCTACGAGCAGTACTTC. The rearrangement combines TRBV20-1 with TRBJ2-7, with TRBD2 matching 7 junction bases. The germline V gene (reference sequence) supplies CDR1 DFQATT and CDR2 SNEGSKA. Spanning cysteine to phenylalanine, the CDR3 consists of 13 amino acids. Of all the DNA, just the CDR3 is kept, 39 bases in frame from base 1. V trim: 5 bases; J trim: 2 bases; unmatched bases: 6.